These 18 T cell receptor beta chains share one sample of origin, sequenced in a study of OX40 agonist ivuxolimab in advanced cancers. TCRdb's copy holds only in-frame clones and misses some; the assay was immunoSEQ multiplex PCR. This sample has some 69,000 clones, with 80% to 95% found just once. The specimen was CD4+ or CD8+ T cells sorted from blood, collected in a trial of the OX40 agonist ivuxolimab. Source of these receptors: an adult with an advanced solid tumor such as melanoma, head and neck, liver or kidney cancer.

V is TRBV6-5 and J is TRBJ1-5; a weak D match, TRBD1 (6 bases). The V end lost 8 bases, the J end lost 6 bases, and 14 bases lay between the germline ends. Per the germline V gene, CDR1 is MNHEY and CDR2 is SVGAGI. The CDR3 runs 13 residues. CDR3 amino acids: CASGDRRGQPQHF. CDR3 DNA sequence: TGTGCCAGCGGTGACAGGAGAGGTCAGCCCCAGCATTTT.

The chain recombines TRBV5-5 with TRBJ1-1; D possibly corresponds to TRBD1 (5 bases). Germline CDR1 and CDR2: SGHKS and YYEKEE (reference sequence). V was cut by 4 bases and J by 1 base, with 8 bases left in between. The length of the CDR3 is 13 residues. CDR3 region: CASSRGTNTEAFF. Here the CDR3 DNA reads TGTGCCAGCAGCCGGGGGACGAACACTGAAGCTTTCTTT.

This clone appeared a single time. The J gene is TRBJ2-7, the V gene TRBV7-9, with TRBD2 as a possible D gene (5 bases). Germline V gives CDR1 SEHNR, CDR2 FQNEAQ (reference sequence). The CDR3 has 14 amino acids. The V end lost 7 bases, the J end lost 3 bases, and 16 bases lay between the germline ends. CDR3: CASTPVGAGYEQYF. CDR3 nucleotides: TGTGCCAGCACCCCGGTGGGAGCCGGCTACGAGCAGTACTTC.

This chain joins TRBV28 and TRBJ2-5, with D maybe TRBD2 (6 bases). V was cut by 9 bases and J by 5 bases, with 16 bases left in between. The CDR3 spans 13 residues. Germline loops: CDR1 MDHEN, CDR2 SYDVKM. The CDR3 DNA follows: TGTGCCAGTGGAAGCGGGCCCAGGGAGACCCAGTACTTC. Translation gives CASGSGPRETQYF.

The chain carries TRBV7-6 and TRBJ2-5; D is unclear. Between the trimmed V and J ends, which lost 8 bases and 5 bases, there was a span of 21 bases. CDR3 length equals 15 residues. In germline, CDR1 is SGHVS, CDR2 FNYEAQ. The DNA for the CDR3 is TGTGCCAGCGCGGTCGGCCTAGGGAAAATGGAGACCCAGTACTTC. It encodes CASAVGLGKMETQYF.

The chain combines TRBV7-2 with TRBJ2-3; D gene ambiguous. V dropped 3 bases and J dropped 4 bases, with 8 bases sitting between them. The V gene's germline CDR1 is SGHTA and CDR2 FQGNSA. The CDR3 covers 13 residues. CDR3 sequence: CASSFSFADTQYF. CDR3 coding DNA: TGTGCCAGCAGCTTTTCCTTTGCAGATACGCAGTATTTT. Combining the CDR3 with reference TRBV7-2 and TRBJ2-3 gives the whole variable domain GAGVSQSPSNKVTEKGKDVELRCDPISGHTALYWYRQSLGQGLEFLIYFQGNSAPDKSGLPSDRFSAERTGGSVSTLTIQRTQQEDSAVYLCASSFSFADTQYFGPGTRLTVL.

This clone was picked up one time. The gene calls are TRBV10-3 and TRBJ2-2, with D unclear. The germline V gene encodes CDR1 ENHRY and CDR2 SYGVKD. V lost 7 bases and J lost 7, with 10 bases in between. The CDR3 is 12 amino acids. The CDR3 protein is CAITPEGGELFF. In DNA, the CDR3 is TGTGCCATCACCCCTGAAGGCGGGGAGCTGTTTTTT.

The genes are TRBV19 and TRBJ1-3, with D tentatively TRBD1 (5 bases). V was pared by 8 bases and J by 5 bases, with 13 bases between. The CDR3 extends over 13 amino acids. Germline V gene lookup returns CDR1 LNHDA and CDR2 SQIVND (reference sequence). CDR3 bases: TGTGCCAGTCACCAGGGTTCTCGAAACACCATATATTTT. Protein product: CASHQGSRNTIYF.

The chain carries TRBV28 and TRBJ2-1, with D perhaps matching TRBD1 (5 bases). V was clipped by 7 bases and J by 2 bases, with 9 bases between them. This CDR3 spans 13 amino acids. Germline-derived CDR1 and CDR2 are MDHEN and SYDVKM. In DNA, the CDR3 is TGTGCCAGCATTGGCAGGGCCTACAATGAGCAGTTCTTC. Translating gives CASIGRAYNEQFF.

CDR3 region: CASSLGPGSTDTQYF. The CDR3, as DNA: TGTGCCAGCAGCTTGGGTCCCGGGAGCACAGATACGCAGTATTTT. This sequence joins TRBV5-6 and TRBJ2-3, with no clear D. There are 15 residues in the CDR3. V was cut by 0 bases and J by 0 bases, with 8 bases left in between. Germline V gene lookup returns CDR1 SGHDT and CDR2 YYEEEE.

CDR3 in amino acids: CASSLSRGRGSVSGEQYF. In DNA, the CDR3 is TGTGCCAGCAGTTTGTCTAGGGGGCGCGGGAGTGTATCGGGGGAGCAGTACTTC. This sequence joins TRBV28 and TRBJ2-7; tentatively, D is TRBD1 or TRBD2 (7 bases each). Germline V gene lookup returns CDR1 MDHEN and CDR2 SYDVKM. The CDR3 sequence is 18 residues long. V gave up 3 bases and J gave up 7 bases, with 28 bases separating them.

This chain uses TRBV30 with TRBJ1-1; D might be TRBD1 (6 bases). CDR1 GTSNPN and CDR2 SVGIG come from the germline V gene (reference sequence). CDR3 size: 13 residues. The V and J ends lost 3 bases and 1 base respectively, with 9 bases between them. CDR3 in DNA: TGTGCCTGGAGGAGACAGGAGAACACTGAAGCTTTCTTT. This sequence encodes CAWRRQENTEAFF.

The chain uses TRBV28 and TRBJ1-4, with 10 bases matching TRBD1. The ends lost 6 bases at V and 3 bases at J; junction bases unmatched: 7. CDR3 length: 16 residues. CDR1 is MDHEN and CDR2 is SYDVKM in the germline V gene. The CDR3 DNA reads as TGTGCCAGCAGCCCGGCCGGGACAGGGGCTAATGAAAAACTGTTTTTT. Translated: CASSPAGTGANEKLFF.

In DNA, the CDR3 is TGCGCCAGCAGCCAAGACGCACAGTTTTCCTACGAGCAGTACTTC. Protein sequence: CASSQDAQFSYEQYF. The genes are TRBV4-3 and TRBJ2-7; no firm D call. The V gene's germline CDR1 is LGHNA and CDR2 YSLEER. The V end lost 0 bases, the J end lost 1 base, and 10 bases lay between the germline ends. This CDR3 is built from 15 residues.

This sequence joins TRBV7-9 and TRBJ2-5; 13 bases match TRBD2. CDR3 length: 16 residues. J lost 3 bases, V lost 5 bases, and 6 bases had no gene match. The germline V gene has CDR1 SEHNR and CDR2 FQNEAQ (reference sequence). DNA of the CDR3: TGTGCCAGCAGCCAACTAGCGGGAGGGCCTGAAGAGACCCAGTACTTC. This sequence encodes CASSQLAGGPEETQYF.

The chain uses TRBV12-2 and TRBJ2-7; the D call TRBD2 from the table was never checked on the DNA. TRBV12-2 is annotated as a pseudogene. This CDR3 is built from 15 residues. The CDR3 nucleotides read TGTGCAAGTCGACAATGGGGCGGGAGGGGTTGCGAGCAGTACTTC. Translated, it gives CASRQWGGRGCEQYF.

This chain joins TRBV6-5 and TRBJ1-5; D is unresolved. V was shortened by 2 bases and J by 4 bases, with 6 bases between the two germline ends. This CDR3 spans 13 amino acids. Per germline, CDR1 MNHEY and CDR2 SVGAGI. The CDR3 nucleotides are TGTGCCAGCAGTTACCAAGAGAATCAGCCCCAGCATTTT. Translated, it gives CASSYQENQPQHF.

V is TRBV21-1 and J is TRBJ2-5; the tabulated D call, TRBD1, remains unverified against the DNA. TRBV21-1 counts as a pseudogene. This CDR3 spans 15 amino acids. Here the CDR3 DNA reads TGTGCCAGCAGCAAGCAGGACAGGGTATCAGAGACCCAGTACTTC. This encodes CASSKQDRVSETQYF.